This TCR beta chain is from a study of T cell changes during pregnancy in multiple sclerosis. Libraries were prepared by immunoSEQ multiplex PCR; TCRdb keeps only in-frame clonotypes and omits some of them. The repertoire holds roughly 40,000 clones, with 80% to 95% as singletons. This sequence originates from a female donor with multiple sclerosis, enrolled in a pregnancy study. Sequences were derived from CD8+ T cells from peripheral blood mononuclear cells, sampled in the first trimester of pregnancy.

The CDR3 bases are TGTGCCAGCAGCCGGACAGATAGCAATCAGCCCCAGCATTTT. Translation gives CASSRTDSNQPQHF. This chain joins TRBV7-9 and TRBJ1-5, with D possibly matching TRBD1 (6 bases). Trimming cost V 5 bases and J 0 bases, with 8 bases left between them. Germline V gene sequence: CDR1 SEHNR, CDR2 FQNEAQ (reference sequence). This CDR3 has 14 amino acids.